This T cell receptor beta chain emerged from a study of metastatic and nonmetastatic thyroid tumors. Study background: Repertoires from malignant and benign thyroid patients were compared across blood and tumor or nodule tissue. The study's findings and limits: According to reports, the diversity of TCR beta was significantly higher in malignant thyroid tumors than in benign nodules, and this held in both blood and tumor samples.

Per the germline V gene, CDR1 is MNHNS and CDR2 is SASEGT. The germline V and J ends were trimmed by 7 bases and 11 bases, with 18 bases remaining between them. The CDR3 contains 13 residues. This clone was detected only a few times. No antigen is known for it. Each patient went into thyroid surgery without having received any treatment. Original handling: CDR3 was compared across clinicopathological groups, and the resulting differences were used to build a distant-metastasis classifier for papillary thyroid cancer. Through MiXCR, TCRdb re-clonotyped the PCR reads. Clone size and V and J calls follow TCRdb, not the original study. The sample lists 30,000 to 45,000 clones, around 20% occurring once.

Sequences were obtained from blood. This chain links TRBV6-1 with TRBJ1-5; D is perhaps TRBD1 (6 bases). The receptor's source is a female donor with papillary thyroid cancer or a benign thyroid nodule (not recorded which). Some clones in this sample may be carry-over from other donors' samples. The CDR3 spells CASIPQVKGAQHF. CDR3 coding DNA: TGTGCCAGCATCCCACAGGTGAAGGGGGCCCAGCATTTT.